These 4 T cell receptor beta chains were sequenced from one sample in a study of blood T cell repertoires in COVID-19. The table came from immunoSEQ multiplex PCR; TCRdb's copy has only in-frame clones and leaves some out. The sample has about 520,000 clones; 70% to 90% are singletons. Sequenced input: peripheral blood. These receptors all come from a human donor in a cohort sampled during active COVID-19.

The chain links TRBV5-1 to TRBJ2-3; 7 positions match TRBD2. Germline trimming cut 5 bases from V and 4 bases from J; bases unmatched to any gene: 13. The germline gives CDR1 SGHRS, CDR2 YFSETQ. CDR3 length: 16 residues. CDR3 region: CASSLPGTGGADTQYF. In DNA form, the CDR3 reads TGCGCCAGCAGTCTTCCGGGAACTGGGGGGGCAGATACGCAGTATTTT.

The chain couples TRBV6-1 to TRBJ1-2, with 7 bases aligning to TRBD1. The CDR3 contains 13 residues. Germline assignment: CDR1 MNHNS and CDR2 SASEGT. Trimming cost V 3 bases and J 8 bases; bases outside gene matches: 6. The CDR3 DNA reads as TGTGCCAGCAGTGACCGACAGGGTTTAGGCTACACCTTC. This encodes CASSDRQGLGYTF.

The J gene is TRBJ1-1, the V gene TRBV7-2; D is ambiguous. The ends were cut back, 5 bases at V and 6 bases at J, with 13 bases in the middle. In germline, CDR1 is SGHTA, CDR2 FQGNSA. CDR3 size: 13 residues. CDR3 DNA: TGTGCCAGCAGCCGGCAGAGCGACTCTGAAGCTTTCTTT. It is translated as CASSRQSDSEAFF.

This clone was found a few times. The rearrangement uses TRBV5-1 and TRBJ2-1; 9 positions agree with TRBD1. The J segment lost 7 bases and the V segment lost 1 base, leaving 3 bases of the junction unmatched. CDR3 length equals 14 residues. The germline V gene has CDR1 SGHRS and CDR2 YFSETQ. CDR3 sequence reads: CASSLQGQGNEQFF. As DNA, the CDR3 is TGCGCCAGCAGCTTGCAGGGACAGGGTAATGAGCAGTTCTTC.